These 11 T cell receptor beta chains were all obtained from the same sample, sequenced in a study of response to subunit inactivated influenza vaccine. TCRdb reanalysed the RT-PCR reads using MiXCR and keeps one entry per CDR3 protein. The table lists approximately 700,000 distinct CDR3 sequences, about 14% of them singletons. The sequenced sample was PBMCs from blood, obtained around two weeks before vaccination. These receptors were obtained from a man over 45 who received an inactivated influenza vaccine.

This clonotype was detected only a few times. V gene TRBV6-1 combines with J gene TRBJ2-5; no firm D call. V shed 8 bases and J shed 4 bases, with 17 bases lying between them. Germline V gene lookup returns CDR1 MNHNS and CDR2 SASEGT. This CDR3 has 14 residues. The CDR3 sequence: CASSSVTARETQYF. Here the CDR3 DNA reads TGTGCCAGCTCGAGTGTTACCGCCAGAGAGACCCAGTACTTC.

V usage is TRBV24-1 and J usage is TRBJ2-1; maybe TRBD1 (6 bases). V lost 2 bases, J lost 8 bases, and 18 bases lay in between. Germline lookup yields CDR1 KGHDR and CDR2 SFDVKD. CDR3 length: 16 amino acids. For the CDR3, the DNA is TGTGCCACCAGTGATTATCTCAGGGGAAGAATTGATGAGCAGTTCTTC. Residues: CATSDYLRGRIDEQFF.

This clonotype occurred a few times. The chain is built from TRBV7-3 and TRBJ2-7; 10 bases align to TRBD1. V trimming: 2 bases; J trimming: 7 bases; junction bases outside the gene matches: 8. CDR1 is SGHTA and CDR2 is FQGTGA in the germline V gene. This CDR3 region has 15 residues. The CDR3 reads CASSLEGQGVGEQYF. DNA of the CDR3: TGTGCCAGCAGCTTAGAAGGACAGGGGGTGGGTGAGCAGTACTTC.

This clonotype was observed a few times. This chain joins TRBV28 and TRBJ2-1; D call uncertain. The germline V and J ends were trimmed by 5 bases and 2 bases, with 10 bases remaining between them. The CDR3 loop spans 14 amino acids. CDR1 and CDR2 from the germline V gene are MDHEN and SYDVKM. CDR3 region: CASSRRATYNEQFF. The DNA of the CDR3 is TGTGCCAGCAGTCGCCGGGCTACCTACAATGAGCAGTTCTTC.

This clonotype was found a few times. The chain joins TRBV24-1 to TRBJ2-7; the match to TRBD1 covers 9 bases. With V trimmed by 3 bases and J by 5 bases, 4 bases remained unmatched. CDR1 is KGHDR, CDR2 SFDVKD, per germline. The CDR3 is made up of 14 amino acids. The CDR3 sequence is CATSDGTGTNEQYF. The CDR3 nucleotides read TGTGCCACCAGTGATGGGACAGGGACTAACGAGCAGTACTTC.

The chain is built from TRBV20-1 and TRBJ2-2, with TRBD1 matching 7 bases. Germline V gives CDR1 DFQATT, CDR2 SNEGSKA (reference sequence). With 1 base clipped from V and 2 bases from J, the junction kept 10 bases outside the gene matches. This CDR3 has 17 residues. CDR3 amino acids: CSARAPLGQDNTGELFF. The DNA for the CDR3 is TGCAGTGCTAGAGCCCCCCTCGGACAGGACAACACCGGGGAGCTGTTTTTT.

The chain employs TRBV5-5 and TRBJ2-3; D unclear. There are 15 residues in the CDR3. From germline, CDR1 is SGHKS and CDR2 YYEKEE (reference sequence). Between the trimmed V and J ends, which lost 0 bases and 2 bases, there was a span of 10 bases. The chain's CDR3 is CASSLVGDYTDTQYF. The CDR3 DNA follows: TGTGCCAGCAGCTTGGTTGGGGATTACACAGATACGCAGTATTTT.

In its sample, this clonotype was seen a few times. This chain connects TRBV24-1 to TRBJ2-1, with a possible D match to TRBD2 (5 bases). This CDR3 contains 13 residues. CDR1 is KGHDR, CDR2 SFDVKD, per germline. Trimming cost V 4 bases and J 8 bases, with 11 bases left between them. Here the CDR3 DNA reads TGTGCCACCAGTGACCCCGGAGGAGATGAGCAGTTCTTC. Protein: CATSDPGGDEQFF.

This clonotype has ten or more counts. V is TRBV6-1 and J is TRBJ1-2; TRBD1 matches at 11 bases. V shed 6 bases and J 8 bases; nucleotides not matched to a gene: 8. This CDR3 contains 14 residues. The germline gives CDR1 MNHNS, CDR2 SASEGT. For the CDR3, the DNA is TGTGCCAGCAGCTCGCCGGGACAGGGGGAGGGCTACACCTTC. As protein: CASSSPGQGEGYTF.

The chain links TRBV11-2 to TRBJ2-1; D is possibly TRBD2 (7 bases). CDR1 is SGHAT and CDR2 is FQNNGV in the germline V gene. Deletions cut 1 base from V and 9 bases from J, with 13 bases between. This CDR3 contains 14 residues. The CDR3 DNA reads as TGTGCCAGCAGCTTAGGGGGGGGCCTAATTGAGCAGTTCTTC. It specifies CASSLGGGLIEQFF.

This clonotype was observed a handful of times. The rearrangement uses TRBV5-5 and TRBJ2-7, with D perhaps matching TRBD1 (6 bases). V gave up 2 bases and J gave up 6 bases, with 15 bases separating them. The CDR3 has 14 amino acids. Germline V lookup: CDR1 SGHKS, CDR2 YYEKEE (reference sequence). CDR3 nucleotides: TGTGCCAGCAGCTTATACTTCAGGGGCGGCGAGCAGTACTTC. Residues: CASSLYFRGGEQYF.